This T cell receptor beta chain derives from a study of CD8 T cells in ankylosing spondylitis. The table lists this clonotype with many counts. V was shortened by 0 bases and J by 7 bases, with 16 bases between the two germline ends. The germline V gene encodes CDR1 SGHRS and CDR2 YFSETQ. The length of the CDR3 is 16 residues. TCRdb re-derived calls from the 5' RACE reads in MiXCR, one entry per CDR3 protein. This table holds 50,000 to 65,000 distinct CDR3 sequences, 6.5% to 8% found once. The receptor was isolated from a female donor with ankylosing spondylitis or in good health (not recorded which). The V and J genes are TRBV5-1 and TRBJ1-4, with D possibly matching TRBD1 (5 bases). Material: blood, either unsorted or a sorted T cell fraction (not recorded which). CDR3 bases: TGCGCCAGCAGCTTGGAATCACCGGGGCGTAGTGAAAAACTGTTTTTT. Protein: CASSLESPGRSEKLFF. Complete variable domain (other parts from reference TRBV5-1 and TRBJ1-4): KAGVTQTPRYLIKTRGQQVTLSCSPISGHRSVSWYQQTPGQGLQFLFEYFSETQRNKGNFPGRFSGRQFSNSRSEMNVSTLELGDSALYLCASSLESPGRSEKLFFGSGTQLSVL.